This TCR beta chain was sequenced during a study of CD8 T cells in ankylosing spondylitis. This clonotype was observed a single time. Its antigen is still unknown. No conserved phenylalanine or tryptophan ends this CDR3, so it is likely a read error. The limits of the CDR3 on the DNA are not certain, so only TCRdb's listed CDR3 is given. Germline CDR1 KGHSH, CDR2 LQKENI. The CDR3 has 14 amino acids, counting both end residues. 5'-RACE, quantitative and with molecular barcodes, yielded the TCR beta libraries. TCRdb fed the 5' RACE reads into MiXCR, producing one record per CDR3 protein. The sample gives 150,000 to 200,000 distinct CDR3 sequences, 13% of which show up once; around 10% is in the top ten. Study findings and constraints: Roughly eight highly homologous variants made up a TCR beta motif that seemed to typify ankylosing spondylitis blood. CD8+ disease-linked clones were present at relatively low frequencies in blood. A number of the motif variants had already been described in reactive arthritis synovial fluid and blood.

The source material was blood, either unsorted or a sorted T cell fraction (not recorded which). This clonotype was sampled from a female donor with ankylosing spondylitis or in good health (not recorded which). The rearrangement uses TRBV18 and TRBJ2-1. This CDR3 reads CASSPDRDSNPQLV.